A single sample is the source of the 21 T cell receptor beta chains below, sequenced in a study of T cell changes during pregnancy in multiple sclerosis. Profiling relied on immunoSEQ multiplex PCR, and the TCRdb table lists in-frame clones only, not all of them. The sample carries 25,000 to 30,000 clones, around 93% recorded once. Source: CD4+ T cells from peripheral blood mononuclear cells, taken after pregnancy. All receptors come from a female donor with multiple sclerosis, enrolled in a pregnancy study.

This rearrangement joins TRBV30 to TRBJ1-1, with TRBD1 matching 10 bases. The V gene's germline CDR1 is GTSNPN and CDR2 SVGIG (reference sequence). V trimming: 5 bases; J trimming: 4 bases; junction bases outside the gene matches: 4. This CDR3 is 13 amino acids long. The CDR3 here is CAWGRQGATEAFF. CDR3 sequence (DNA): TGTGCCTGGGGGAGACAGGGGGCCACTGAAGCTTTCTTT.

The chain joins TRBV6-5 to TRBJ1-2; D is undetermined. V was clipped by 6 bases and J by 6 bases, with 14 bases between them. Looked up from germline, CDR1 is MNHEY and CDR2 is SVGAGI. This CDR3 has 13 amino acids. The CDR3 DNA follows: TGTGCCAGCAGACTATTGAACCGCGATGGCTACACCTTC. This gives the protein CASRLLNRDGYTF.

This clone is a singleton in its sample. This chain links TRBV7-9 with TRBJ1-1; D is possibly TRBD1 (5 bases). The V gene lost 7 bases and the J gene lost 5 bases, with 20 bases spanning the gap. The CDR3 has 15 amino acids. Germline-derived CDR1 and CDR2 are SEHNR and FQNEAQ (reference sequence). CDR3 nucleotides: TGTGCCAGCATCCTCTCTGGGGGGGGTTGGACTGAAGCTTTCTTT. This translates into CASILSGGGWTEAFF.

The gene calls are TRBV27 and TRBJ1-5; 8 positions match TRBD1. The CDR3 is made up of 13 amino acids. V lost 3 bases to trimming and J lost 7 bases; unmatched junction nucleotides: 2. The germline gives CDR1 MNHEY, CDR2 SMNVEV (reference sequence). The CDR3 nucleotides are TGTGCCAGCAGTTTCCGACAGGGGCAGCCCCAGCATTTT. Translation: CASSFRQGQPQHF.

The CDR3 region is CASSLDRGARSNYGYTF. Here the CDR3 DNA reads TGTGCCAGCAGCTTAGACAGGGGAGCCCGCTCAAACTATGGCTACACCTTC. The J gene is TRBJ1-2, the V gene TRBV7-2; TRBD1 matches 7 bases. The CDR3 runs to 17 residues. Germline V gene data show CDR1 as SGHTA and CDR2 as FQGNSA. V was pared by 1 base and J by 2 bases, with 10 bases of the junction left unmatched.

The V gene is TRBV5-1, the J gene TRBJ1-1; perhaps TRBD1 as D (6 bases). V lost 1 base and J lost 4, with 14 bases in between. Germline values: CDR1 SGHRS, CDR2 YFSETQ. The CDR3 has 15 residues. CDR3 coding DNA: TGCGCCAGCAGCTTGACAGGGTCGAGGGGCACTGAAGCTTTCTTT. Amino acids: CASSLTGSRGTEAFF.

This clone was seen once. This sequence joins TRBV19 and TRBJ2-3; 8 positions match TRBD2. In germline, CDR1 is LNHDA, CDR2 SQIVND (reference sequence). With 11 bases clipped from V and 7 bases from J, the junction kept 11 bases outside the gene matches. There are 13 residues in the CDR3. The CDR3 is CAVQSGSVNTQYF. As DNA, the CDR3 is TGTGCCGTCCAAAGCGGGAGTGTAAATACGCAGTATTTT.

This chain joins TRBV19 and TRBJ2-1, with 13 bases aligning to TRBD2. This CDR3 has 14 residues. CDR1 and CDR2 (germline): LNHDA, SQIVND (reference sequence). After removal of 10 bases from V and 6 bases from J, the junction contained 6 bases not matched to a gene. DNA of the CDR3: TGTGCCACCCTTACTAGCGGGGGGGCCAATGAGCAGTTCTTC. This gives the protein CATLTSGGANEQFF.

This clone was detected once. The genes are TRBV10-3 and TRBJ2-5; 9 nucleotides line up with TRBD2. V dropped 9 bases and J dropped 2; count of bases not matched to a gene: 7. Germline assignment: CDR1 ENHRY and CDR2 SYGVKD. The CDR3 has 14 amino acids. CDR3 protein: CAIGSGGRQETQYF. CDR3 DNA sequence: TGTGCCATTGGGAGCGGGGGGCGACAAGAGACCCAGTACTTC.

The V and J genes are TRBV5-1 and TRBJ2-5, with 8 positions matching TRBD2. V lost 0 bases to trimming and J lost 1 base; unmatched junction nucleotides: 5. CDR3 length equals 16 residues. CDR1 SGHRS and CDR2 YFSETQ come from the germline V gene. The CDR3 loop is CASSLEPSGPQETQYF. In DNA form, the CDR3 reads TGCGCCAGCAGCTTGGAGCCTAGCGGGCCCCAAGAGACCCAGTACTTC.

This rearrangement joins TRBV6-1 to TRBJ1-2; D uncertain. V was trimmed by 8 bases and J by 4 bases, leaving 11 bases between them. CDR1 and CDR2 (germline): MNHNS, SASEGT. The CDR3 loop spans 12 amino acids. The CDR3 sequence: CASALTSYGYTF. As DNA, the CDR3 is TGTGCCAGCGCCCTAACGTCCTATGGCTACACCTTC.

The rearrangement links TRBV11-2 to TRBJ2-7, with TRBD1 matching 10 bases. The CDR3 is 14 amino acids. After removal of 5 bases from V and 5 bases from J, the junction contained 6 bases not matched to a gene. Germline CDR1 and CDR2: SGHAT and FQNNGV. This chain's CDR3 is CASSLRQGADEQYF. CDR3 DNA: TGTGCCAGCAGCCTCCGACAGGGGGCCGACGAGCAGTACTTC.

This chain joins TRBV11-3 and TRBJ1-1; D is possibly TRBD1 (5 bases). V lost 5 bases and J lost 7, with 17 bases in between. The CDR3 covers 14 residues. CDR1 and CDR2 from the germline V gene are SGHNT and YENEEA. The CDR3 here is CASSRRGGESEAFF. The CDR3 region has the DNA TGTGCCAGCAGCCGCCGGGGGGGTGAAAGTGAAGCTTTCTTT. The variable domain in full, with the rest retrieved from reference TRBV11-3 and TRBJ1-1, is EAGVVQSPRYKIIEKKQPVAFWCNPISGHNTLYWYLQNLGQGPELLIRYENEEAVDDSQLPKDRFSAERLKGVDSTLKIQPAELGDSAVYLCASSRRGGESEAFFGQGTRLTVV.

The rearrangement joins TRBV2 to TRBJ1-2; TRBD1 might be the D (6 bases). Deletions cut 3 bases from V and 1 base from J, with 12 bases between. The CDR3 extends over 15 amino acids. Germline CDR1 SNHLY, CDR2 FYNNEI. The CDR3 region is CASSEIGGHNYGYTF. CDR3 DNA: TGTGCCAGCAGTGAGATAGGGGGACATAACTATGGCTACACCTTC.

The V call is TRBV14, the J call TRBJ2-5; D call uncertain. Germline values: CDR1 SGHDN, CDR2 FVKESK. Trimming removed 0 bases at V and 1 base at J, with 15 bases between. CDR3 length: 17 amino acids. The CDR3 DNA sequence: TGTGCCAGCAGCCAAGAAACTTGGGCTCGGTCCCAAGAGACCCAGTACTTC. Protein sequence: CASSQETWARSQETQYF.

This chain connects TRBV19 to TRBJ2-1; D may be TRBD1 (6 bases). Germline CDR1 reads LNHDA; CDR2 reads SQIVND (reference sequence). V was cut by 5 bases and J by 5 bases, with 13 bases left in between. The CDR3 spans 14 residues. The CDR3 spells CASSLSGANNEQFF. The CDR3 DNA reads as TGTGCCAGTAGTCTGTCAGGGGCGAACAATGAGCAGTTCTTC.

This chain connects TRBV19 to TRBJ2-3; D gene uncertain. Germline assignment: CDR1 LNHDA and CDR2 SQIVND (reference sequence). The CDR3 extends over 11 amino acids. Trimming cost V 3 bases and J 4 bases, with 2 bases left between them. The CDR3: CASSIADTQYF. DNA of the CDR3: TGTGCCAGTAGTATCGCAGATACGCAGTATTTT.

The V gene is TRBV6-5, the J gene TRBJ1-1; D ambiguous. This CDR3 has 15 residues. Germline CDR1 is MNHEY and CDR2 is SVGAGI. Between the trimmed V and J ends, which lost 0 bases and 0 bases, there was a span of 8 bases. CDR3 region: CASSYSGAMNTEAFF. As DNA, the CDR3 is TGTGCCAGCAGTTACTCGGGAGCCATGAACACTGAAGCTTTCTTT.

This clone was observed a single time. This chain connects TRBV6-5 to TRBJ2-2; D ambiguous. This CDR3 has 13 amino acids. From germline, CDR1 is MNHEY and CDR2 SVGAGI. Between the trimmed V and J ends, which lost 2 bases and 2 bases, there was a span of 3 bases. In nucleotides, the CDR3 is TGTGCCAGCAGTTACCCTAACACCGGGGAGCTGTTTTTT. Protein sequence: CASSYPNTGELFF.

This clone was detected only a few times. V usage is TRBV28 and J usage is TRBJ1-1; D is unresolved. The CDR3 covers 11 residues. Trimming cost V 5 bases and J 2 bases, with 3 bases left between them. CDR1 is MDHEN, CDR2 SYDVKM, per germline. The CDR3 nucleotides are TGTGCCAGCAGTCCAAACACTGAAGCTTTCTTT. This gives the protein CASSPNTEAFF.

This rearrangement joins TRBV14 to TRBJ1-1, with D perhaps TRBD1 (5 bases). CDR3 length: 16 amino acids. With 1 base removed from V and 0 bases from J, the gap between germline ends came to 12 bases. Per germline, CDR1 SGHDN and CDR2 FVKESK. The CDR3 loop is CASSQVVRGMNTEAFF. The CDR3 DNA is TGTGCCAGCAGCCAAGTTGTAAGGGGAATGAACACTGAAGCTTTCTTT.